The T cell receptor beta chain under discussion was sequenced for a study of blood T cell repertoires in COVID-19. Study-wide context: Sample material is recorded as cDNA or gDNA derived from T cells, B-cell-depleted T cells, or PBMCs.

Unmatched junction bases numbered 11, after V lost 5 bases and J lost 6 bases. Germline CDR1 reads PRHDT; CDR2 reads FYEKMQ (reference sequence). The CDR3 extends over 15 amino acids. Data came from immunoSEQ multiplex PCR; TCRdb stores just in-frame clones and leaves some out. The sample carries over 75,000 clones, more than 60% recorded once. This chain uses TRBV13 with TRBJ2-3; TRBD2 matches 7 bases. This sequence originates from a human donor in a cohort sampled during active COVID-19. The material sequenced was peripheral blood. Written as DNA, the CDR3 is TGTGCCAGCAGCCCCGTGGGCGGGGGAGCGGATACGCAGTATTTT. Protein: CASSPVGGGADTQYF. The full variable domain, with the rest looked up from reference TRBV13 and TRBJ2-3, is AAGVIQSPRHLIKEKRETATLKCYPIPRHDTVYWYQQGPGQDPQFLISFYEKMQSDKGSIPDRFSAQQFSDYHSELNMSSLELGDSALYFCASSPVGGGADTQYFGPGTRLTVL.